This TCR beta chain was captured by sequencing in a study of T cells in Graves' hyperthyroidism and ophthalmopathy. Regarding the study as a whole: Ophthalmopathy, which appeared later, was predicted by the model a median around 6.5 months before onset. Blood shared most expanded thyroid clonotypes above 0.001.

CDR3 length: 14 amino acids. Per the germline V gene, CDR1 is SGHAT and CDR2 is FQNNGV. The ends lost 5 bases at V and 3 bases at J; junction bases unmatched: 5. Researchers took RNA transcripts and amplified the TCR beta CDR3 regions from them. The TCR CDR3 was amplified in a first-round RT-PCR using the HTBI primer set. One entry per CDR3 protein results from TCRdb running MiXCR on the multiplex PCR reads. This table holds 390,000 or so distinct CDR3 sequences, 14% to 15% found once. Diagnostic assessment was based on clinical symptoms, serum thyroxine and TRAb, thyroid ultrasound and orbital computed tomography. This clonotype was counted between two and nine times. Its antigen is unidentified. This clone may be a read error of a much larger clone one base away.

The V and J genes are TRBV11-2 and TRBJ2-5; TRBD1 matches 8 bases. The TCR sequence derives from a young man with Graves' ophthalmopathy. The sequenced sample consisted of blood. CDR3 DNA: TGTGCCAGCAGCCCAGACAGGGGAGAAGAGACCCAGTACTTC. Translation gives CASSPDRGEETQYF.